Below are 21 T cell receptor beta chains sequenced from a single sample in a study of T cell responses to AZD1222 COVID-19 vaccine. The data were produced by immunoSEQ multiplex PCR, yet TCRdb's version contains in-frame clones alone and is incomplete. The sample has tens of thousands of clones, about nine tenths seen once. The input for sequencing was peripheral blood, taken on day 0 of AZD1222 vaccination. These receptors were collected from an adult in good health.

The chain is built from TRBV5-5 and TRBJ1-2; 9 bases align to TRBD1. Germline assignment: CDR1 SGHKS and CDR2 YYEKEE (reference sequence). This CDR3 is 14 amino acids long. Trimming cost V 4 bases and J 7 bases; bases outside gene matches: 8. CDR3 sequence: CASSGGQGVGGYTF. Written as DNA, the CDR3 is TGTGCCAGCAGCGGGGGACAGGGAGTTGGTGGCTACACCTTC.

This chain uses TRBV19 with TRBJ1-2, with 7 positions matching TRBD1. The CDR3 totals 14 residues. J lost 3 bases, V lost 5 bases, and 6 bases had no gene match. From germline, CDR1 is LNHDA and CDR2 SQIVND (reference sequence). In DNA form, the CDR3 reads TGTGCCAGTAGTCTACCGACAGGGTACTATGGCTACACCTTC. Amino acid sequence: CASSLPTGYYGYTF.

CDR3 bases: TGTGCCAGTAGGGTGGGGGGGACAGATAACACTGAAGCTTTCTTT. Translated, it gives CASRVGGTDNTEAFF. This chain links TRBV19 with TRBJ1-1; 7 nucleotides agree with TRBD1. The germline gives CDR1 LNHDA, CDR2 SQIVND (reference sequence). Trimming cost V 6 bases and J 2 bases; bases outside gene matches: 9. The CDR3 extends over 15 amino acids.

This rearrangement joins TRBV7-9 to TRBJ1-4, with D uncertain. The V end lost 6 bases, the J end lost 0 bases, and 5 bases lay between the germline ends. Germline-derived CDR1 and CDR2 are SEHNR and FQNEAQ (reference sequence). CDR3 size: 13 residues. This CDR3 reads CASRVPTNEKLFF. CDR3 bases: TGTGCCAGCAGGGTACCAACTAATGAAAAACTGTTTTTT. The whole variable domain, remainder taken from reference TRBV7-9 and TRBJ1-4, is DTGVSQNPRHKITKRGQNVTFRCDPISEHNRLYWYRQTLGQGPEFLTYFQNEAQLEKSRLLSDRFSAERPKGSFSTLEIQRTEQGDSAMYLCASRVPTNEKLFFGSGTQLSVL.

The chain has TRBV29-1 and TRBJ2-2; D gene unclear. V was trimmed by 3 bases and J by 6 bases, leaving 8 bases between them. The CDR3 extends over 12 amino acids. CDR1 and CDR2 from the germline V gene are SQVTM and ANQGSEA. This CDR3 reads CSVDAVPGELFF. CDR3 DNA: TGCAGCGTTGACGCGGTCCCCGGGGAGCTGTTTTTT.

The V and J genes are TRBV4-3 and TRBJ1-5; 9 nucleotides match TRBD1. Unmatched junction bases numbered 2, after V lost 4 bases and J lost 4 bases. CDR3 length: 14 amino acids. Germline-derived CDR1 and CDR2 are LGHNA and YSLEER. This CDR3 reads CASSPGTGNQPQHF. The CDR3 DNA reads TGCGCCAGCAGCCCCGGGACAGGGAATCAGCCCCAGCATTTT.

The chain combines TRBV23-1 with TRBJ2-6; TRBD1 agrees at 7 bases. TRBV23-1 belongs to the ORF category, with a function that is uncertain. This CDR3 is built from 16 residues. V was pared by 3 bases and J by 0 bases, with 2 bases of the junction left unmatched. The CDR3 region is CASSHDRVSGANVLTF. DNA of the CDR3: TGCGCCAGCAGTCATGACAGGGTCTCTGGGGCCAACGTCCTGACTTTC.

This chain connects TRBV4-1 to TRBJ2-2, with D possibly being TRBD2 (6 bases). The CDR3 is made up of 17 amino acids. The V and J ends lost 4 bases and 1 base respectively, with 16 bases between them. Germline values: CDR1 MGHRA, CDR2 YSYEKL. CDR3 region: CASSPGIGTRNTGELFF. CDR3 DNA: TGCGCCAGCAGCCCCGGGATCGGGACTCGGAACACCGGGGAGCTGTTTTTT.

This clone is a singleton in its sample. J is TRBJ1-6 and V is TRBV5-4, with unresolved D. CDR1 and CDR2 from the germline V gene are SGHNT and YYREEE (reference sequence). The CDR3 length is 14 residues. The V and J ends lost 2 bases and 9 bases respectively, with 12 bases between them. In DNA form, the CDR3 reads TGTGCCAGCAGCTTAGAAAGGACGGTTTCACCCCTCCACTTT. It translates to CASSLERTVSPLHF.

The rearrangement links TRBV28 to TRBJ1-2, with TRBD1 matching 8 bases. Losses at the gene ends were 6 bases for V and 8 bases for J; bases not matched to a gene: 17. CDR1 is MDHEN, CDR2 SYDVKM, per germline. CDR3 length: 16 residues. Here the CDR3 DNA reads TGTGCCAGCAGCCTTTCCCCCAGGGGGCAGTTGTGGGGCTACACCTTC. This sequence encodes CASSLSPRGQLWGYTF.

V is TRBV19 and J is TRBJ2-7; 7 positions agree with TRBD1. The ends lost 4 bases at V and 6 bases at J; junction bases unmatched: 6. CDR3 length: 13 amino acids. Germline-derived CDR1 and CDR2 are LNHDA and SQIVND (reference sequence). The chain's CDR3 is CASSKRDSREQYF. In DNA, the CDR3 is TGTGCCAGTAGTAAACGGGACAGTCGCGAGCAGTACTTC.

This chain uses TRBV6-2 or TRBV6-3 with TRBJ1-1; the D gene is possibly TRBD1 (5 bases). The CDR3 is made up of 16 amino acids. Germline CDR1 MNHEY, CDR2 SVGEGT. V was pared by 0 bases and J by 4 bases, with 15 bases between. The CDR3 DNA reads as TGTGCCAGCAGTTACTCGTATTGGGGGGGAGGCACTGAAGCTTTCTTT. Translated, it gives CASSYSYWGGGTEAFF.

This chain joins TRBV19 and TRBJ1-3; weak D call: TRBD1 (5 bases). The CDR3 extends over 13 amino acids. CDR1 is LNHDA, CDR2 SQIVND, per germline (reference sequence). V was shortened by 8 bases and J by 1 base, with 9 bases between the two germline ends. The CDR3 protein is CASDTGSGNTIYF. The DNA for the CDR3 is TGTGCCAGTGACACAGGTTCTGGAAACACCATATATTTT. Complete variable domain (other parts from reference TRBV19 and TRBJ1-3): DGGITQSPKYLFRKEGQNVTLSCEQNLNHDAMYWYRQDPGQGLRLIYYSQIVNDFQKGDIAEGYSVSREKKESFPLTVTSAQKNPTAFYLCASDTGSGNTIYFGEGSWLTVV.

The J gene is TRBJ1-1, the V gene TRBV6-5; D remains unclear. Germline CDR1 MNHEY, CDR2 SVGAGI. The CDR3 runs to 11 residues. Deletions cut 10 bases from V and 2 bases from J, with 8 bases between. The chain's CDR3 is CATVLNTEAFF. CDR3 DNA: TGTGCCACCGTACTTAACACTGAAGCTTTCTTT.

The rearrangement links TRBV7-2 to TRBJ1-3; no clear D gene. The length of the CDR3 is 13 residues. Between the trimmed V and J ends, which lost 5 bases and 0 bases, there was a span of 5 bases. Germline V gene lookup returns CDR1 SGHTA and CDR2 FQGNSA. The CDR3 DNA is TGTGCCAGCAGCCTAAGCTCTGGAAACACCATATATTTT. This sequence encodes CASSLSSGNTIYF.

The CDR3 DNA follows: TGTGCCAGCAGTTTAAGGGCCACAGATACGCAGTATTTT. Protein sequence: CASSLRATDTQYF. The V gene is TRBV12-3 or TRBV12-4, the J gene TRBJ2-3; D is ambiguous. V dropped 2 bases and J dropped 2 bases, with 5 bases sitting between them. The CDR3 totals 13 residues.

The gene calls are TRBV4-2 and TRBJ1-1; a possible D gene is TRBD1 (6 bases). CDR1 and CDR2 from the germline V gene are LGHNA and YNFKEQ. The V end was cut by 4 bases, the J end by 7 bases, with 16 bases between. The CDR3 sequence is 14 residues long. CDR3 bases: TGTGCCAGCAGCCGCCCGGGAGGGGGTTTTGAAGCTTTCTTT. Its protein is CASSRPGGGFEAFF.

This chain joins TRBV15 and TRBJ1-6; D gene uncertain. The germline CDR1 and CDR2 sequences are LNHNV and YYDKDF (reference sequence). The CDR3 runs to 12 residues. V was cut by 3 bases and J by 9 bases, with 6 bases left in between. This CDR3 is CATSSHFSPLHF. CDR3 DNA: TGTGCCACCAGCAGTCATTTTTCACCCCTCCACTTT.

V and J are TRBV6-5 and TRBJ1-2; D is ambiguous. There are 12 residues in the CDR3. V dropped 3 bases and J dropped 7 bases, with 9 bases sitting between them. Per the germline V gene, CDR1 is MNHEY and CDR2 is SVGAGI. For the CDR3, the DNA is TGTGCCAGCAGTTATCGGGGAGGTGGCTACACCTTC. This gives the protein CASSYRGGGYTF.

The chain links TRBV6-5 to TRBJ1-5; D is unresolved. Germline loops: CDR1 MNHEY, CDR2 SVGAGI. The CDR3 extends over 15 amino acids. Trimming removed 3 bases from V and 3 bases from J, with 12 bases in between. The CDR3 protein is CASSYTAANNQPQHF. The CDR3 nucleotides are TGTGCCAGCAGTTATACGGCAGCCAACAATCAGCCCCAGCATTTT.

The rearrangement joins TRBV5-1 to TRBJ1-6; TRBD1 agrees at 7 bases. The ends lost 4 bases at V and 5 bases at J; junction bases unmatched: 9. Per the germline V gene, CDR1 is SGHRS and CDR2 is YFSETQ. The CDR3 has 16 residues. This chain's CDR3 is CASSLTGTVDNSPLHF. The CDR3 nucleotides are TGCGCCAGCAGCCTCACCGGGACAGTGGATAATTCACCCCTCCACTTT.